These 5 T cell receptor beta chains originate from one sample sequenced in a study of breast tumors, draining lymph nodes, adjacent tissues. Samples came from axillary lymph nodes draining the breast cancer. In TCRdb, the multiplex PCR reads were re-called with MiXCR into one record per CDR3 protein. Of 150,000 to 200,000 distinct CDR3 sequences in the sample, roughly 30% were seen once. The sample taken for sequencing was axillary lymph node tissue. These receptors all come from a female donor with breast cancer. Some clones in this sample may be carry-over from other donors' samples.

This clonotype was observed many times. The chain has TRBV10-3 and TRBJ2-7; 8 positions agree with TRBD1. Looked up from germline, CDR1 is ENHRY and CDR2 is SYGVKD. The CDR3 sequence is 17 residues long. V lost 0 bases, J lost 0 bases, and 7 bases stayed unmatched. The CDR3 sequence: CAISESGVQGVSYEQYF. The CDR3 DNA reads as TGTGCCATCAGTGAGTCCGGAGTACAGGGGGTCTCCTACGAGCAGTACTTC.

On this clonotype itself: Germline is not matched at one junction end, which may reflect a read error. The chain is built from TRBV12-3 or TRBV12-4 and TRBJ2-5; 12 bases map to TRBD2. The CDR3 consists of 20 residues. CDR3 nucleotide sequence: TGTGCCAGCAGCCCTCCGCGGGTTGCTAGCGGGGGGGCAGTGCGGGAGACCCGGTACTTC. It specifies CASSPPRVASGGAVRETRYF.

The table lists this clonotype with many counts. The J gene is TRBJ1-5, the V gene TRBV11-3; TRBD1 matches 9 bases. Germline V gives CDR1 SGHNT, CDR2 YENEEA. This CDR3 region has 16 residues. V shed 2 bases and J 5 bases; nucleotides not matched to a gene: 7. CDR3 amino acids: CASSLKQTGGDQPQHF. The CDR3 DNA is TGTGCCAGCAGCTTAAAGCAGACAGGGGGAGATCAGCCCCAGCATTTT.

On this clonotype: An end of the junction differs from the germline gene, which may be a read error. The chain links TRBV9 to TRBJ2-1; D gene ambiguous. Germline V CDR1 and CDR2: SGDLS, YYNGEE. The CDR3 runs 15 residues. The CDR3 loop is CASSVGSSLGDEPFF. The CDR3 coding sequence is TGTGCCAGCAGCGTAGGCAGCTCCCTTGGGGATGAGCCGTTCTTC.

This clonotype occurred many times. This chain joins TRBV7-9 and TRBJ2-1, with 9 bases identical to TRBD1. Trimming took 2 bases from V and 4 from J; bases not matched to a gene: 3. The CDR3 is made up of 15 amino acids. CDR1 SEHNR and CDR2 FQNEAQ come from the germline V gene (reference sequence). The CDR3 spells CASSLRQGGYNEQFF. The CDR3 DNA is TGTGCCAGCAGCTTACGACAGGGGGGTTACAATGAGCAGTTCTTC.